This TCR beta chain derives from a study of shared clonotypes between healthy human individuals. Study background: Aged 18 to 49, the donors were a couple of women and a few men.

The V gene's germline CDR1 is SGHNT and CDR2 YYREEE (reference sequence). V was shortened by 0 bases and J by 6 bases, with 10 bases between the two germline ends. This CDR3 contains 14 residues. Clones were read by immunoSEQ multiplex PCR, and TCRdb kept only the in-frame ones, dropping some. The table lists 2,500,000 or so clones, about 90% of them singletons. Comments on this clone: Its matching antigen is unknown.

Whole-study findings and limits: Across a handful of donors, naive CD4 shared around 5.3%, naive CD8 over 3%, memory CD4 more than 2%, memory CD8 0.4% to 0.5%. The study generally estimated greater richness for naive than memory subsets. Expectations were that clonotype sharing among donors would be affected by sequencing depth.

The rearrangement uses TRBV5-4 and TRBJ2-4; D call uncertain. The sequence was collected from a man younger than 35 in good health. Some clones in this sample may be carry-over from other donors' samples. Material: naive CD4+ T cells from PBMCs. As for subset: CD45RA+ positively selected. The CDR3 is CASSLDASPNIQYF. CDR3 nucleotide sequence: TGTGCCAGCAGCTTGGATGCCAGTCCAAACATTCAGTACTTC.